These 10 T cell receptor beta chains originate from one sample sequenced in a study of CD8+CD57+ T cells in acquired aplastic anemia. Both TCR beta VDJ combination and CDR3 sequence profiling were carried out. Genomic DNA was the template for this profiling. MiXCR was run by TCRdb on the reads, yielding one entry per CDR3 protein. The data show some 140,000 distinct CDR3 sequences, about 48% seen once. CD8+CD57+ cell expansion had been shown by flow cytometry in patients chosen for sequencing. Sequencing used sorted CD4+, CD8+, or CD8+CD57+ T cells (not recorded which) from PBMCs. These receptors originate from a human donor with aplastic anemia.

This clonotype occurred a few times. Here the CDR3 reads CSVGTSGNTIYF. CDR3 nucleotides: TGCAGCGTAGGGACCTCTGGAAACACCATATATTTT. The chain is built from TRBV29-1 and TRBJ1-3, with D maybe TRBD1 (5 bases). The V end was cut by 6 bases, the J end by 0 bases, with 6 bases between. The germline V gene encodes CDR1 SQVTM and CDR2 ANQGSEA. This CDR3 has 12 residues.

For this clonotype: Given the absence of the conserved phenylalanine or tryptophan at the CDR3 end, a read error is likely. The V gene is TRBV2, the J gene TRBJ2-7, with unresolved D. There are 14 residues in the CDR3. The V gene's germline CDR1 is SNHLY and CDR2 FYNNEI. Trimming took off 7 bases at V and 0 bases at J, with 13 bases between the two ends. The chain's CDR3 is CASKSDLSSYEQYL. CDR3 nucleotides: TGTGCCAGCAAAAGCGACCTAAGCTCCTACGAGCAGTACCTC.

The chain joins TRBV12-3 or TRBV12-4 to TRBJ2-7; D call uncertain. The CDR3 consists of 16 residues. V gave up 6 bases and J gave up 0 bases, with 18 bases separating them. The CDR3 DNA sequence: TGTGCCAGCAGCTCAGAGGTGTCGGTGGCCTCCTACGAGCAGTACTTC. It encodes CASSSEVSVASYEQYF.

The chain carries TRBV6-1 and TRBJ2-3, with TRBD2 matching 15 bases. Germline CDR1 and CDR2: MNHNS and SASEGT. With 5 bases clipped from V and 5 bases from J, the junction kept 8 bases outside the gene matches. The CDR3 is 17 residues long. The CDR3, as DNA: TGTGCCAGCAGTCGGACTAGCGGGGGGGCCGAGGAAGATACGCAGTATTTT. This translates into CASSRTSGGAEEDTQYF.

Regarding this clonotype: Just one base apart from a much larger clone, this may be a read error. The chain joins TRBV12-3 or TRBV12-4 to TRBJ1-2; D call uncertain. The V gene lost 8 bases and the J gene lost 8 bases, with 15 bases spanning the gap. This CDR3 is 12 amino acids long. The CDR3 coding sequence is TGTGCCAGCGGTCTTTCGGGCCGGGGCTACACCTTC. Encoded protein: CASGLSGRGYTF.

The CDR3 loop reads CASSLTPANLQGYEQYF. In nucleotides, the CDR3 is TGTGCCAGCAGCCTCACCCCAGCTAACTTACAGGGCTACGAGCAGTACTTC. The V call is TRBV10-3, the J call TRBJ2-7, with D possibly being TRBD1 (6 bases). Trimming cost V 10 bases and J 3 bases, with 28 bases left between them. CDR1 is ENHRY and CDR2 is SYGVKD in the germline V gene. The CDR3 covers 17 residues.

The rearrangement joins TRBV7-9 to TRBJ1-1; 8 bases are a match to TRBD1. V trimming: 4 bases; J trimming: 11 bases; junction bases outside the gene matches: 3. The germline CDR1 and CDR2 sequences are SEHNR and FQNEAQ (reference sequence). The CDR3 is made up of 11 amino acids. The chain's CDR3 is CASSSDREAFF. CDR3 nucleotide sequence: TGTGCCAGCAGCTCGGACAGGGAGGCTTTCTTT.

Ten or more counts support this clonotype. V and J are TRBV19 and TRBJ1-4; D unclear. The CDR3 sequence is 12 residues long. Germline V CDR1 and CDR2: LNHDA, SQIVND (reference sequence). V was cut by 5 bases and J by 16 bases, with 17 bases left in between. CDR3 amino acids: CASSDPGRPGFF. CDR3 in DNA: TGTGCCAGTAGTGACCCGGGTCGACCGGGGTTTTTT.

The chain has TRBV24-1 and TRBJ1-2, with TRBD1 matching 7 bases. The V segment lost 4 bases and the J segment 2 bases; nucleotides outside the gene matches: 3. The germline gives CDR1 KGHDR, CDR2 SFDVKD. The length of the CDR3 is 14 residues. The CDR3 DNA is TGTGCCACCAGTGAACCGGACAGGAACTATGGCTACACCTTC. Encoded protein: CATSEPDRNYGYTF.

The sample holds many counts of this clonotype. V gene TRBV12-3 or TRBV12-4 combines with J gene TRBJ1-1; 7 bases align to TRBD1. V trimming: 6 bases; J trimming: 8 bases; junction bases outside the gene matches: 6. The CDR3 contains 12 residues. The CDR3 sequence is CASSPTGAEAFF. The CDR3 DNA follows: TGTGCCAGCAGCCCAACAGGGGCAGAAGCTTTCTTT.